Sequencing of this T cell receptor beta chain was carried out in a study of a mutant IDH1 vaccine in newly diagnosed glioma. TCRdb's copy holds only in-frame clones and misses some; the assay was immunoSEQ multiplex PCR. The data hold 60,000 to 75,000 clones, with about 80% observed a single time. Time point here: week 11, during vaccination. It was 300 ug of mutant IDH1 20-mer peptide that made up each vaccine dose, given with topical imiquimod. Comment on this clone: Its antigen is still unknown.

The V segment lost 5 bases and the J segment 4 bases; nucleotides outside the gene matches: 8. Germline CDR1 and CDR2: SGHAT and FQNNGV. The CDR3 covers 15 residues. The rearrangement joins TRBV11-2 to TRBJ2-3; the match to TRBD2 covers 8 bases. The sample in question was PBMCs, obtained from a glioma patient whose treatment included an IDH1 peptide vaccine. The clonotype originates from a man aged 30 to 39 with glioma. The CDR3 DNA sequence: TGTGCCAGCAGCACTAGCGGAGACAGCGCAGATACGCAGTATTTT. As protein: CASSTSGDSADTQYF.